This T cell receptor (beta chain) was captured in a study of T cell repertoires in cytomegalovirus infection (dated by TCRdb to about 2019). Some background on the complete study: The peptide stimulations were aimed at well-studied HLA-B-restricted epitopes as well as recently identified HLA-C-restricted CMV epitopes, whose presentation resists viral immunomodulation. Because public TCR beta signatures pointed to carriage of CMV infection together with the matching HLA type, the HLA type of each donor mattered for the analysis. General findings and caveats noted by the study authors: The ex vivo response was dominated by HLA-C-restricted CMV-specific TCR beta clonotypes, and the single most frequent clonotype in two of eight donors was supplied by these HLA-C-restricted clonotypes. Carriers of CMV infection plus the relevant HLA type were discriminated by the cumulative frequency of public TCR beta family members in the study cohort and in an independent roughly 340-donor cohort.

Spanning cysteine to phenylalanine, the CDR3 consists of 15 amino acids. Solely the CDR3 DNA is kept, with 45 bases framed from the first base. CDR1 and CDR2 are read off the germline V gene as SGHVS and FQNEAQ. V is pared back by 1 base and J by 3 bases, with 11 bases lying between the germline termini. For sequencing, an Illumina HiSeq 1500 was employed. The raw public reads went through TCRdb reprocessing: fastp at Q25, MiXCR clone calling, in-frame beta chains kept. Rows matching on CDR3 protein sequence are summarized as one entry with the most common DNA and genes. The sample contains approximately 50,000 distinct CDR3 sequences, over 15% of them found a single time. The top ten hold 64% of the sample. Note on this clonotype: Its antigen is unknown. Base quality data are lacking; no much larger clone is found one base away.

According to the study, the label for this sample's treatment or condition signals: in vitro stimulation with specific CMV peptide epitopes to enrich CMV-specific T cells. This sequence was found in a human donor in good health (CMV status not recorded). Some clones in this sample may be carry-over from other donors' samples. Specimen: CD8+ T cells from cultured PBMCs, collected from culture after CMV antigen stimulation. Here the chain combines TRBV7-8 and TRBJ2-3; the D region possibly corresponds to TRBD2 (5 bases align). The DNA reads as follows: TGTGCCAGCAGCTTAGTCGAGCGGACGACAGATACGCAGTATTTT. It translates to CASSLVERTTDTQYF.